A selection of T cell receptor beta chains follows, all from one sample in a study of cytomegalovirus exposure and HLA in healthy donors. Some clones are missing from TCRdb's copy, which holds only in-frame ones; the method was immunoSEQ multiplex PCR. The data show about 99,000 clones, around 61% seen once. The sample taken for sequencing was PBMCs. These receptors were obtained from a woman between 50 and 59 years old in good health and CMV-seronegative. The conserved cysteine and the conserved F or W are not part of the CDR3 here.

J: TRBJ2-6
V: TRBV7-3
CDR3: ASSLQGAGANVLT

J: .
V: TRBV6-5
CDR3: ASSVTSGSSYEQY

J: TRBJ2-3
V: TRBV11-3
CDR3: ASSYLAGVSDTQY

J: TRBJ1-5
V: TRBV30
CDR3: AWSVRGNQPQH

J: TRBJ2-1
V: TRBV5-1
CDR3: ASSLLAGGYNEQF

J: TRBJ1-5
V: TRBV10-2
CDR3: ASSDLLSNQPQH

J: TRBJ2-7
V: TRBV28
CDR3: ASSLAAIGSSYEQY

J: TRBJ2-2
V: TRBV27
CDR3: ASSPHPWGGGNTGELF

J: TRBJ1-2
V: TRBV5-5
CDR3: ASSFQGENYGYT

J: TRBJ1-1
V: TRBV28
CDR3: ASSLPQEEVRH

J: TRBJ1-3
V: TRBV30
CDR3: AWAQEVRNTIY

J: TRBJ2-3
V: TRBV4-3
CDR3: ASSQRLAGGPFADTQY

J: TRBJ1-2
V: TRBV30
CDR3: AWSVTSAGYT

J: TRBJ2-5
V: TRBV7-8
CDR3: ASSPAGTGTETQY

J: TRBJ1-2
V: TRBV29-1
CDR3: SGIGGSGYT

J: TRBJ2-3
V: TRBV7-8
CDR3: ASSLMQSDTQY

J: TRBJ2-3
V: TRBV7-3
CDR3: ASSLPGLAGTDTQY

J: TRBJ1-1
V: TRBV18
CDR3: ASSPSGLNTEAF

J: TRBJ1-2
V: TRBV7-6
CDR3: ASSLGQGGTNYGYT

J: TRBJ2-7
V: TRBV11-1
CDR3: ASSLTAGGFYEQY

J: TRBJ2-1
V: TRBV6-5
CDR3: ASSQLTSSYNEQF

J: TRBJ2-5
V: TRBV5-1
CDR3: ASSLVVAGGQETQY

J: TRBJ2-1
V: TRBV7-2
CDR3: ARRVSSYNEQF

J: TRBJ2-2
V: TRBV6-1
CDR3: ASREGASTGELF

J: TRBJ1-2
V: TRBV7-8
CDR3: ASSLGTGGAVYGYT

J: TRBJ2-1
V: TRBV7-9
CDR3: ASRTWVRGYNEQF

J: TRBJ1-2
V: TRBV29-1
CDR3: SVEVTGSDGYT

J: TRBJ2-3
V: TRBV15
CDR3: ATSRDPGGFRDTQY

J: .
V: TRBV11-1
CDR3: ASSSSGLAGPELGYEQY

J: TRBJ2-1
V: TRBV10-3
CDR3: AIGTQEDNEQF

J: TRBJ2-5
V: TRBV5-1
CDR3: ASSLGSALETQY

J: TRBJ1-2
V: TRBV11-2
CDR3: ASSSVKRHPGGYGYT

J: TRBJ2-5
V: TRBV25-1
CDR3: ASSEGGTYQETQY

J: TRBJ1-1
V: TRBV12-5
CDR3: ASGLELSGAESQPAEAF

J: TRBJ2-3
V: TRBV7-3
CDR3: ASSLPQGDTQY

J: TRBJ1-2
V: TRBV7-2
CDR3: ASSLRDRAYYGYT

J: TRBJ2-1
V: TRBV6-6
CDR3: ASRQLAGGGYNEQF

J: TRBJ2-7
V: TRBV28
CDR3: ASSIPRLAKTYEQY

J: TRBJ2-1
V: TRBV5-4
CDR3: ASSLGERGSYNEQF

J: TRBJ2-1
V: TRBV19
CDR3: ASSISLAGVNNEQF

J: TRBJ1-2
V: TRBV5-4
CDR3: ASSKWGQALHGYT

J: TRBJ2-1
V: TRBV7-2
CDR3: ASSKSRGTYNEQF

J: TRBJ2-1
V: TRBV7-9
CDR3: ASSLSKNEQF

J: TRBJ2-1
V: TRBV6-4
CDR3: ASSDMARGNEQF

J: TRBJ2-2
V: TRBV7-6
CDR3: ASSLKPTGTGELF

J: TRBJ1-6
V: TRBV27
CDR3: ASSARQTLNSPLH